This T cell receptor (beta chain) was found in a study of T cell repertoires in cytomegalovirus infection (dated by TCRdb to the late 2010s). Some background on the complete study: Donor HLA type was relevant to the analysis, because carriage of CMV infection together with the matching HLA type was indicated by public TCR beta signatures.

A note on this clonotype: Its cognate antigen has yet to be identified. Per-base qualities were not stored, and no clone one base away is much larger.

CDR1 SGHTA and CDR2 FQGNSA were looked up in the germline V gene. The CDR3 contains 14 residues, cysteine and phenylalanine counted. The CDR3 DNA has 42 bases and is translated from base 1. V gives up 2 bases and J gives up 1 base, and the segment between their germline ends measures 7 bases. These reads were obtained on an Illumina HiSeq 1500. The public reads were reprocessed in TCRdb via fastp at Q25 and MiXCR, keeping in-frame beta chains. One record per CDR3 amino acid sequence lists the most common genes and DNA. Counted in this sample were fewer than 200,000 distinct CDR3 sequences; approximately 15% of them appeared once. Over 20% of the sample is taken by the ten largest. General findings and caveats noted by the study authors: Cumulative frequency of public TCR beta family members discriminated carriers of CMV infection plus the relevant HLA type in this cohort and an independent roughly 340-donor cohort. The ex vivo response was dominated by HLA-C-restricted CMV-specific TCR beta clonotypes, which also provided the single most frequent clonotype in two of eight donors.

This chain is built from TRBV7-2 and TRBJ2-3, with no confidently assigned D gene. Sequencing was performed on PBMCs. The source of this sequence is a human donor in good health (CMV status not recorded). Some clones in this sample may be carry-over from other donors' samples. The nucleotide sequence is TGTGCCAGCAGCTTATTCGGCGGCACAGATACGCAGTATTTT. The translation is CASSLFGGTDTQYF.